This T cell receptor (beta chain) was sequenced in a study of CD8+ T cells in alopecia areata. Germline V gene lookup returns CDR1 SNHLY and CDR2 FYNNEI. V trimming: 0 bases; J trimming: 3 bases; junction bases outside the gene matches: 2. The CDR3 extends over 14 amino acids. Investigators isolated RNA and reverse transcribed it into cDNA to act as the sequencing template. TCRdb's copy holds only in-frame clones and misses some; the assay was immunoSEQ multiplex PCR. The repertoire holds 100,000 to 150,000 clones, with about 47% as singletons. The origin of this receptor is a human donor with alopecia areata. This sample comprised CD8+ T cells sorted from blood, obtained at week 0. This chain links TRBV2 with TRBJ2-7; TRBD2 matches at 7 bases. DNA of the CDR3: TGTGCCAGCAGTGAAGCGGAGCGGGACTACGAGCAGTACTTC. As protein: CASSEAERDYEQYF.